This section outlines one T cell receptor (beta chain) sequence together with its context. The antigen is undetermined. In germline, CDR1 is SGHRS, CDR2 YFSETQ. This CDR3 has 16 amino acids. The record originates from a study of blood T cells in healthy people across ages. The study, taken as a whole, reports: There was no known CMV status for donors, so expanded clonotype changes were possibly confounded.

Extraction of total RNA produced a minimum of 5.5 micrograms from each sample. Sample-barcoded 5' priming and a J-beta primer mix drove a second PCR of roughly 6 to 12 cycles. TCRdb re-called the 5' RACE reads through MiXCR, storing one row per CDR3 protein. Of 270,000 or so distinct CDR3 sequences detected, 25% to 30% appear once; the ten largest clones hold 29%. Sequences were obtained from blood. The gene calls are TRBV5-1 and TRBJ2-5; TRBD2 matches 7 bases. TRBJ2-7 explains the end of the DNA better; the J call may be wrong. This receptor was identified in a woman aged 65 to 85 in good health. This CDR3 is CASSLFPSGTSYEQYF. The CDR3 bases are TGCGCCAGCAGCTTGTTCCCTAGCGGAACTTCCTACGAGCAGTACTTC.